This T cell receptor (beta chain) was identified during a study of T cell changes during pregnancy in multiple sclerosis. The CDR3 sequence is 14 residues long. V lost 4 bases to trimming and J lost 4 bases; unmatched junction nucleotides: 7. Germline-derived CDR1 and CDR2 are MNHEY and SVGAGI. Sequencing was performed with immunoSEQ multiplex PCR; in TCRdb, only in-frame clones are kept and a portion is missing. The data hold about 93,000 clones, with 80% to 95% observed a single time. The chain couples TRBV6-5 to TRBJ2-7; 7 bases agree with TRBD1. The sample in question was peripheral blood, obtained after pregnancy. The clonotype comes from a female donor with multiple sclerosis, enrolled in a pregnancy study. The CDR3 sequence is CASSFRGGGYEQYF. Written as DNA, the CDR3 is TGTGCCAGCAGTTTTAGAGGGGGCGGTTACGAGCAGTACTTC.